This is a list of T cell receptor beta chains from one sample in a study of cytomegalovirus exposure and HLA in healthy donors. Data came from immunoSEQ multiplex PCR; TCRdb stores just in-frame clones and leaves some out. The sample lists hundreds of thousands of clones; about 90% were seen once. Sequences were obtained from PBMCs. These receptor sequences come from a woman aged 25 to 45 in good health and CMV-seropositive. CDR3s include the opening cysteine and the closing phenylalanine or tryptophan. Fields, in order: CDR3 DNA, CDR3 protein, V gene, D gene, J gene, clone size. The D gene is left open where the match is weak. Clone size, where shown, is once, few, many, or a class for clones that have expanded.

TGTGCCAGCAGTTTATACGGGGGGGGTGAAAAACTGTTTTTT	CASSLYGGGEKLFF	TRBV28	NA	TRBJ1-4	NA
TGTGCCAGCTCACCAGACATAGGGGGACCCTCTGGTGCCAACGTCCTGACTTTC	CASSPDIGGPSGANVLTF	TRBV18	NA	TRBJ2-6	few
TGTGCCAGCAGCCAAGATTTTTTTCGGGCGGGAGAATTTGACGAGCAGTACTTC	CASSQDFFRAGEFDEQYF	TRBV14	TRBD2	TRBJ2-7	NA
TGTGCCAGCAGCTTAAGGACTAGCTCGGGGGAGCAGTACTTC	CASSLRTSSGEQYF	TRBV7-6	TRBD2	TRBJ2-7	NA
TGCGCCAGCAGCCGAGAAGCCGGGACAGTGAACACTGAAGCTTTCTTT	CASSREAGTVNTEAFF	TRBV4-1	TRBD1	TRBJ1-1	NA
TGCAGCGTTGAAGAGATCTCACCTCCAACAGGACGGCTGTTTTTT	CSVEEISPPTGRLFF	TRBV29-1	NA	TRBJ1-4	NA
TGTGCCAGCAGTTTATCCGAGTTCAATCAGCCCCAGCATTTT	CASSLSEFNQPQHF	TRBV28	NA	TRBJ1-5	few
TGTGCCAGCAGTCTGGCGGACAGGGGGAGCTATGGCTACACCTTC	CASSLADRGSYGYTF	TRBV7-9	TRBD1	TRBJ1-2	once
TGCAGCGTGAGAATGACTCAAACTACCTACGAGCAGTACTTC	CSVRMTQTTYEQYF	TRBV29-1	NA	TRBJ2-7	few
TGTGCCAGCAGTTTTTACGGGGACACTGAAGCTTTCTTT	CASSFYGDTEAFF	TRBV6-6	NA	TRBJ1-1	NA
TGCGCCAGCAGCTGGGGACTAGCGGGACAAGAGACCCAGTACTTC	CASSWGLAGQETQYF	TRBV5-1	TRBD2	TRBJ2-5	NA
TGTGCCAGCAGCTTGGGCGGGTCGAACACTGAAGCTTTCTTT	CASSLGGSNTEAFF	TRBV13	NA	TRBJ1-1	NA
TGTGCCAGCAGTAGCGGGAGGGGTACGCAGTATTTT	CASSSGRGTQYF	TRBV14	TRBD2	TRBJ2-3	NA
TGTGCCAGCAGTTCACAACAGGGGTTCTACGGCTACACCTTC	CASSSQQGFYGYTF	TRBV27	TRBD1	TRBJ1-2	few
TGTGCCAGCAGTGACGGACTAGCGGGACACCAAGAGACCCAGTACTTC	CASSDGLAGHQETQYF	TRBV25-1	TRBD2	TRBJ2-5	NA
TGCGCCAGCAGCTTGGGAGGGAATAATCAGCCCCAGCATTTT	CASSLGGNNQPQHF	TRBV5-1	NA	TRBJ1-5	once
TGTGCCAGCAGCTTACCGCTAGCGGTGAACACCGGGGAGCTGTTTTTT	CASSLPLAVNTGELFF	TRBV7-9	TRBD2	TRBJ2-2	NA
TGTGCCAGCAGCTTAGGTCGTCTAGCGGGCCACACCTACAATGAGCAGTTCTTC	CASSLGRLAGHTYNEQFF	TRBV7-2	TRBD2	TRBJ2-1	NA
TGTGCCAGCAGCGTTGCGGGGTTCACCGGGGAGCTGTTTTTT	CASSVAGFTGELFF	TRBV9	NA	TRBJ2-2	once
TGCGCCAGCAGTGCGTCCTCGGGGGCAGATACGCAGTATTTT	CASSASSGADTQYF	TRBV10-2	NA	TRBJ2-3	NA
TGTGCCAGCAGTTACCGACGGGAGGGATCCTACAATGAGCAGTTCTTC	CASSYRREGSYNEQFF	TRBV6-6	TRBD2	TRBJ2-1	NA
TGTGCCAGCAGACGGACTACAGGGGGAGCTGGCTATGGCTACACCTTC	CASRRTTGGAGYGYTF	TRBV27	TRBD1	TRBJ1-2	NA
TGTGCCAGCAGCCAAGTAGGTGGGCTAGCGGCTAACGGCGGCTACACCTTC	CASSQVGGLAANGGYTF	TRBV14	NA	TRBJ1-2	NA
TGTGCCAGCTCTTCTAGCACAGATACGCAGTATTTT	CASSSSTDTQYF	TRBV18	NA	TRBJ2-3	NA
TGTGCCGCCTCCGGGACTAGCGGGAGGGGGAGAGAGACCCAGTACTTC	CAASGTSGRGRETQYF	TRBV10-3	TRBD2	TRBJ2-5	NA
TGCGCCAGCACCAGAGACAGCAATGAGCAGTTCTTC	CASTRDSNEQFF	TRBV10-2	NA	TRBJ2-1	NA
TGTGCCAGCGGTCAGGGGACGAACACCGGGGAGCTGTTTTTT	CASGQGTNTGELFF	TRBV5-6	NA	TRBJ2-2	NA
TGTGCCAGCGGAGGGACAGGGCTAAACACCGGGGAGCTGTTTTTT	CASGGTGLNTGELFF	TRBV7-9	TRBD1	TRBJ2-2	once
TGTGCCTGGAGCACCGGGACTAGCGCGCAAGAGACCCAGTACTTC	CAWSTGTSAQETQYF	TRBV30	TRBD2	TRBJ2-5	NA
TGCGCCAGCAGCACCACCCCGGGGGCAGATACGCAGTATTTT	CASSTTPGADTQYF	TRBV5-1	NA	TRBJ2-3	NA
TGTGCCAGCAGTGTACATGACAGCTACGAGCAGTACTTC	CASSVHDSYEQYF	TRBV6-1	NA	TRBJ2-7	few
TGTGCCAGCAGACCGGACAGGGCCGGAAACACCATATATTTT	CASRPDRAGNTIYF	TRBV2	TRBD1	TRBJ1-3	NA
TGTGCCAGCAGTTACTCGGGGGGGCACCTTGTTGAGCAGTTCTTC	CASSYSGGHLVEQFF	TRBV6-6	NA	TRBJ2-1	NA
TGTGCCAGCAGCATCAGGGGAAGGAGTGAAAAACTGTTTTTT	CASSIRGRSEKLFF	TRBV7-2	NA	TRBJ1-4	NA
TGTGCCAGCAGCTGGGCGGGGTCCACCGGGGAGCTGTTTTTT	CASSWAGSTGELFF	TRBV5-5	NA	TRBJ2-2	NA
TGCGCCAGCAGCCTAAGACAGGGGGTTCGTTCTGAAGCTTTCTTT	CASSLRQGVRSEAFF	TRBV4-1	TRBD1	TRBJ1-1	NA
TGCGCCAGCAGCTCCCGGCCGGCGGGGAACACTGAAGCTTTCTTT	CASSSRPAGNTEAFF	TRBV5-1	NA	TRBJ1-1	NA
TGTGCCAGCAGTACACTCAGCGGGACTAGCGACAGCAATGAGCAGTTCTTC	CASSTLSGTSDSNEQFF	TRBV27	TRBD2	TRBJ2-1	once
TGTGCCAGCAGTGTCCCCGTCGGGAGGGCCGGTAATGAGCAGTTCTTC	CASSVPVGRAGNEQFF	TRBV2	TRBD2	TRBJ2-1	NA
TGTGCCAGCAGTTTATCAAGCTCACTAGTATCCCTAGATGAGCAGTTCTTC	CASSLSSSLVSLDEQFF	TRBV27	NA	TRBJ2-1	NA
TGTGCCACCCGGACTAGTGGAAGCACCGGGGAGCTGTTTTTT	CATRTSGSTGELFF	TRBV6-1	TRBD2	TRBJ2-2	NA
TGTGCCAGCTCACCACGACAGGGTGGAGGCTCTAACTATGGCTACACCTTC	CASSPRQGGGSNYGYTF	TRBV18	TRBD1	TRBJ1-2	NA
TGTGCCAGCAGCTCTAGTGGCCGCGACGCCTACGAGCAGTACTTC	CASSSSGRDAYEQYF	TRBV5-6	NA	TRBJ2-7	NA
TGTGCCAGCAGTTCATCCTACGAGCAGTACTTC	CASSSSYEQYF	TRBV27	NA	TRBJ2-7	NA
TGTGCCAGCAGCCTGCAGACTGCCAAGAACACCGGGGAGCTGTTTTTT	CASSLQTAKNTGELFF	TRBV7-6	NA	TRBJ2-2	NA
TGTGCCAGCTCACCCTGGCAGATCTACGAGCAGTACTTC	CASSPWQIYEQYF	TRBV18	NA	TRBJ2-7	NA
TGTGCCAGCAGTTTTAGAGGTTTCCTGAACACTGAAGCTTTCTTT	CASSFRGFLNTEAFF	TRBV27	NA	TRBJ1-1	NA
TGTGCCAGCAGCGCGGGACAGGGTAATCAGCCCCAGCATTTT	CASSAGQGNQPQHF	TRBV7-2	TRBD1	TRBJ1-5	NA
TGTGCCAGCAGCCAGGGACAGGGGGCGCCGGTCTATGGCTACACCTTC	CASSQGQGAPVYGYTF	TRBV5-6	TRBD1	TRBJ1-2	NA
TGTGCCAGCAGAGGACAGCCGTCCAGGAACACCATATATTTT	CASRGQPSRNTIYF	TRBV28	NA	TRBJ1-3	NA
TGTGCCATCAGGGGGGGGGCAAGCTCTGGGGCCAACGTCCTGACTTTC	CAIRGGASSGANVLTF	TRBV10-3	NA	TRBJ2-6	NA
TGTGCCAGTAGTCGACGGACAGGGGGAAGCAATCAGCCCCAGCATTTT	CASSRRTGGSNQPQHF	TRBV19	TRBD1	TRBJ1-5	NA
TGTGCCAGCAGTTTATTGCAGGGGGGCGGCAATCAGCCCCAGCATTTT	CASSLLQGGGNQPQHF	TRBV28	TRBD1	TRBJ1-5	NA
TGTGCCAGCAGCTTAACCCGGGACAGGGCCTACGAGCAGTACTTC	CASSLTRDRAYEQYF	TRBV7-3	TRBD1	TRBJ2-7	NA